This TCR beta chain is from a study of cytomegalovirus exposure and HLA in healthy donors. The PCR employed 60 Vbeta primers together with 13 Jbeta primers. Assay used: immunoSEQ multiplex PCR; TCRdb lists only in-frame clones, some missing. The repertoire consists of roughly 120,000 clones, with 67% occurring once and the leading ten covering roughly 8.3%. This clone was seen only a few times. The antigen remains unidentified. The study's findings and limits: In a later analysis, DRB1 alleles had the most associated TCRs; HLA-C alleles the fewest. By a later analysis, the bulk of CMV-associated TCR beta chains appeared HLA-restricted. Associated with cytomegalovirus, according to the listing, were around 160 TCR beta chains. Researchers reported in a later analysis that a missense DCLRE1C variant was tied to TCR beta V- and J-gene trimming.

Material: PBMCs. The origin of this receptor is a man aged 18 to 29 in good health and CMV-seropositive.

The CDR3 loop is CASSLAAGGTEAFF. CDR3 in DNA: TGTGCCAGCAGCTTAGCAGCCGGGGGCACTGAAGCTTTCTTT. The chain recombines TRBV7-9 with TRBJ1-1; perhaps TRBD1 as D (5 bases). This CDR3 contains 14 residues. Germline CDR1 is SEHNR and CDR2 is FQNEAQ (reference sequence). Trimming removed 0 bases at V and 4 bases at J, with 9 bases between.